This is a list of T cell receptor beta chains from one sample in a study of T cells expressing NK-cell markers. One entry per CDR3 protein, without DNA, is what TCRdb gives after re-calling the 5' RACE reads. This table lists around 380,000 distinct CDR3 sequences. What was sequenced was blood T cells: a sorted CD56 or NKG2C T cell subset, CD4+ or CD8+ T cells, or bulk PBMC T cells (not recorded which). All receptors derive from a woman aged 45-60 years in good health. Both conserved end residues are part of each CDR3.

cdr3_aa: CASSSRGSGYQETQYF
j_call: TRBJ2-5
v_call: TRBV12-3/TRBV12-4

cdr3_aa: CSVGVSGTQYF
j_call: TRBJ2-3
v_call: TRBV29-1

cdr3_aa: CSARRSGGNSPLHF
j_call: TRBJ1-6
v_call: TRBV20-1

cdr3_aa: CASSQDLTSGSRYNEQFF
j_call: TRBJ2-1
v_call: TRBV4-2

cdr3_aa: CASSVQGMSGNEQFF
j_call: TRBJ2-1
v_call: TRBV9

cdr3_aa: CSATPPVGSQNTEAFF
j_call: TRBJ1-1
v_call: TRBV20-1

cdr3_aa: CACQGLAETQYF
j_call: TRBJ2-5
v_call: TRBV3-1

cdr3_aa: CASSLVGGFYEQYF
j_call: TRBJ2-7
v_call: TRBV27

cdr3_aa: CASSPPGQGGTGYTF
j_call: TRBJ1-2
v_call: TRBV11-1

cdr3_aa: CASSPLIRYNEQFF
j_call: TRBJ2-1
v_call: TRBV5-5

cdr3_aa: CASSLGGLVYF
j_call: TRBJ2-3
v_call: TRBV12-3/TRBV12-4

cdr3_aa: CSASRGRLTRNQPQHF
j_call: TRBJ1-5
v_call: TRBV20-1

cdr3_aa: CSAITDSGANYGYTF
j_call: TRBJ1-2
v_call: TRBV20-1

cdr3_aa: CASSFGWGYTEAFF
j_call: TRBJ1-1
v_call: TRBV12-3/TRBV12-4

cdr3_aa: CASSLMGGGTDTQYF
j_call: TRBJ2-3
v_call: TRBV12-3/TRBV12-4

cdr3_aa: CASTPDRDNSPLHF
j_call: TRBJ1-6
v_call: TRBV6-6

cdr3_aa: CSAAGGQETQYF
j_call: TRBJ2-5
v_call: TRBV29-1

cdr3_aa: CASSPGLAGVVTDTQYF
j_call: TRBJ2-3
v_call: TRBV5-1

cdr3_aa: CASSFDRAGAEAFF
j_call: TRBJ1-1
v_call: TRBV7-9

cdr3_aa: CSAGTEMNTEAFF
j_call: TRBJ1-1
v_call: TRBV20-1

cdr3_aa: CSASRAQGRADTQYF
j_call: TRBJ2-3
v_call: TRBV20-1

cdr3_aa: CASSTSGVAGELFF
j_call: TRBJ2-2
v_call: TRBV12-3/TRBV12-4

cdr3_aa: CATSDLRDSTYNEQFF
j_call: TRBJ2-1
v_call: TRBV24-1

cdr3_aa: CASMTVYTDTQYF
j_call: TRBJ2-3
v_call: TRBV2

cdr3_aa: CASSFYGGGADTQYF
j_call: TRBJ2-3
v_call: TRBV27

cdr3_aa: CASSFWDRITGANVLTF
j_call: TRBJ2-6
v_call: TRBV12-3/TRBV12-4

cdr3_aa: CATSSPFDRGEQYF
j_call: TRBJ2-7
v_call: TRBV15

cdr3_aa: CASSPGQVTTGELFF
j_call: TRBJ2-2
v_call: TRBV18

cdr3_aa: CASSLLLAGAGTGELFF
j_call: TRBJ2-2
v_call: TRBV3-1

cdr3_aa: CASSARTPPNIQYF
j_call: TRBJ2-4
v_call: TRBV25-1

cdr3_aa: CASRGLAGEQSTDTQYF
j_call: TRBJ2-3
v_call: TRBV12-3/TRBV12-4

cdr3_aa: CSATGSPTGSYGYTF
j_call: TRBJ1-2
v_call: TRBV20-1

cdr3_aa: CASGPGQGIGDVDNEQFF
j_call: TRBJ2-1
v_call: TRBV12-3/TRBV12-4

cdr3_aa: CASSPRARATQYF
j_call: TRBJ2-5
v_call: TRBV12-3/TRBV12-4

cdr3_aa: CASTMGGGGAPTGELFF
j_call: TRBJ2-2
v_call: TRBV19

cdr3_aa: CSARDLGTGNSPLHF
j_call: TRBJ1-6
v_call: TRBV20-1

cdr3_aa: CASSPLPYDNEQFF
j_call: TRBJ2-1
v_call: TRBV18

cdr3_aa: CATSDLIRGISEQFF
j_call: TRBJ2-1
v_call: TRBV24-1

cdr3_aa: CSVGLGGYGYTF
j_call: TRBJ1-2
v_call: TRBV29-1

cdr3_aa: CASSSYGQGASGELFF
j_call: TRBJ2-2
v_call: TRBV5-1

cdr3_aa: CASSFGLENSPLHF
j_call: TRBJ1-6
v_call: TRBV12-3/TRBV12-4

cdr3_aa: CASSKNRDREPDTQYF
j_call: TRBJ2-3
v_call: TRBV23-1

cdr3_aa: CASSLVAVSVTDTQYF
j_call: TRBJ2-3
v_call: TRBV7-8

cdr3_aa: CASSPTDRGRWAQYF
j_call: TRBJ2-5
v_call: TRBV12-3/TRBV12-4

cdr3_aa: CATSDLETDIGEQFF
j_call: TRBJ2-1
v_call: TRBV24-1

cdr3_aa: CATSDRLGGTETQYF
j_call: TRBJ2-5
v_call: TRBV24-1

cdr3_aa: CATQQDRYGYTF
j_call: TRBJ1-2
v_call: TRBV12-3/TRBV12-4

cdr3_aa: CASSVDPPHEQYF
j_call: TRBJ2-7
v_call: TRBV5-1

cdr3_aa: CASSQGGVGQPQHF
j_call: TRBJ1-5
v_call: TRBV5-1

cdr3_aa: CASSPALAGEADTQYF
j_call: TRBJ2-3
v_call: TRBV18

cdr3_aa: CASRVNLIGQHGYTF
j_call: TRBJ1-2
v_call: TRBV6-5

cdr3_aa: CASSPEPTGSYYEQYF
j_call: TRBJ2-7
v_call: TRBV4-1

cdr3_aa: CASSPQQGVREKLFF
j_call: TRBJ1-4
v_call: TRBV18

cdr3_aa: CASSAETSGLEKQYF
j_call: TRBJ2-7
v_call: TRBV5-1

cdr3_aa: CASSSVKGAGSYNEQFF
j_call: TRBJ2-1
v_call: TRBV27